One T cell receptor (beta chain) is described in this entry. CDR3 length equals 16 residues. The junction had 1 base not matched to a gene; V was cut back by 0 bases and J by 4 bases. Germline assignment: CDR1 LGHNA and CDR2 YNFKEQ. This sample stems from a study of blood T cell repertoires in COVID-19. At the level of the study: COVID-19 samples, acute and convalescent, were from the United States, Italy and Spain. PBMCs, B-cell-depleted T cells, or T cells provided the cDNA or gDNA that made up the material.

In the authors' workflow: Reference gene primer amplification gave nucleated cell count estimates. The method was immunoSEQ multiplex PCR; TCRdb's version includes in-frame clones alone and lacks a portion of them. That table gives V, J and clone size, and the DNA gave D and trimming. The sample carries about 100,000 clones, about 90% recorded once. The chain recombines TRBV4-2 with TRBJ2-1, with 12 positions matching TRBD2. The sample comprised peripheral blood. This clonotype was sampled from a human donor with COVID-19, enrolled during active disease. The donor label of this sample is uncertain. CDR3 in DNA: TGTGCCAGCAGCCAAGAAACTAGCGGGGGGTACAATGAGCAGTTCTTC. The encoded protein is CASSQETSGGYNEQFF.